A single sample is the source of the 5 T cell receptor beta chains below, sequenced in a study of T-cell memory formation after mild COVID-19. TCRdb used MiXCR to reprocess the 5' RACE reads, holding one entry per CDR3 protein. The table lists fewer than 400,000 distinct CDR3 sequences, approximately 15% of them singletons. The source material was PBMCs or a T cell subset sorted from them (not recorded which). The receptors originated from a man younger than 35 who had mild COVID-19 (a few samples of this study predate the infection). Cell type and time point are not known.

This clonotype came up a few times. The chain combines TRBV7-2 with TRBJ2-7, with TRBD2 as a possible D gene (5 bases). Trimming stripped 5 bases from V and 2 bases from J, with 13 bases between. In germline, CDR1 is SGHTA, CDR2 FQGNSA. The CDR3 is 14 residues long. CDR3 loop: CASSPGGGAYEQYV. Written as DNA, the CDR3 is TGTGCCAGCAGCCCCGGAGGTGGAGCCTACGAGCAGTACGTC.

This clonotype was counted a few times. This chain links TRBV20-1 with TRBJ2-7; TRBD2 agrees at 10 bases. Per germline, CDR1 DFQATT and CDR2 SNEGSKA (reference sequence). CDR3 length: 14 amino acids. V shed 6 bases, J shed 4 bases, and the junction held 9 bases outside the gene matches. CDR3 loop: CSALKLAGLYEQYF. The CDR3 nucleotides are TGCAGTGCCCTCAAACTAGCGGGGTTGTACGAGCAGTACTTC.

This clonotype has a handful of counts. The chain joins TRBV5-1 to TRBJ1-6; D remains unclear. The CDR3 consists of 14 residues. The germline V gene encodes CDR1 SGHRS and CDR2 YFSETQ. Trimming left V 2 bases short and J 8 bases short, with 11 bases between. CDR3 in amino acids: CASSFRGVDSPLHF. Written as DNA, the CDR3 is TGCGCCAGCAGCTTTCGGGGAGTGGATTCACCCCTCCACTTT.

The chain employs TRBV28 and TRBJ2-5; D might be TRBD2 (6 bases). The V gene's germline CDR1 is MDHEN and CDR2 SYDVKM. The CDR3 totals 14 residues. The ends were cut back, 5 bases at V and 5 bases at J, with 15 bases in the middle. CDR3 DNA sequence: TGTGCCAGCAGTCAGGGACTCGCCGCTGAGACCCAGTACTTC. It encodes CASSQGLAAETQYF.

The V call is TRBV7-2, the J call TRBJ2-5; perhaps TRBD2 as D (6 bases). CDR3 size: 12 residues. Germline values: CDR1 SGHTA, CDR2 FQGNSA. Trimming shortened V by 7 bases and J by 6 bases, and 12 bases separated the two germline ends. CDR3 residues: CASTQSGQTQYF. CDR3 bases: TGTGCCAGCACCCAAAGCGGGCAGACCCAGTACTTC.